This TCR beta chain comes out of a study of blood T cell repertoires in COVID-19. Study overall: Sites in the United States, Italy and Spain provided acute and convalescent COVID-19 samples. In each case, the material was cDNA or gDNA derived from T cells, B-cell-depleted T cells, or PBMCs.

CDR1 and CDR2 from the germline V gene are SGDLS and YYNGEE. Trimming took 0 bases from V and 1 from J, leaving 4 bases between them. The CDR3 is 13 residues long. As handled by the study authors: Estimation of nucleated cell counts was performed using reference gene primer amplification. Data came from immunoSEQ multiplex PCR; TCRdb stores just in-frame clones and leaves some out. V and J calls and clone size are as listed in that table; D and trimming were resolved from the DNA. Here the sample spans roughly 200,000 clones, around nine tenths being singletons. The source material was peripheral blood. The source of this sequence is a man aged 45-65 years with acute or convalescent COVID-19. V is TRBV9 and J is TRBJ1-1; D gene unclear. The CDR3 sequence: CASSVAQNTEAFF. The CDR3 coding sequence is TGTGCCAGCAGCGTAGCACAGAACACTGAAGCTTTCTTT.